This entry lists 9 T cell receptor beta chains sequenced from one sample in a study of STAT3 mutations in large granular lymphocyte leukemia. The study, taken as a whole, reports: Every T-LGLL patient had at least one immunodominant TCRbeta clonotype.

Assay: immunoSEQ multiplex PCR; the TCRdb copy retains only in-frame clones and omits some. This table has roughly 40,000 clones, about 81% appearing once. No antigen is known for these receptors. The sequenced sample consisted of PBMCs. The receptor set was obtained from a human donor with T large granular lymphocyte leukemia. Some clones in this sample may be carry-over from other donors' samples.

In this sample, this clone turned up once. V usage is TRBV2 and J usage is TRBJ1-2, with D tentatively TRBD1 (6 bases). There are 13 residues in the CDR3. The ends were cut back, 7 bases at V and 3 bases at J, with 12 bases in the middle. The germline CDR1 and CDR2 sequences are SNHLY and FYNNEI. The CDR3 reads CASKGGLHYGYTF. The CDR3 DNA reads TGTGCCAGCAAGGGGGGTCTTCACTATGGCTACACCTTC.

The chain is built from TRBV11-3 and TRBJ1-1; perhaps TRBD1 as D (5 bases). The CDR3 is made up of 18 amino acids. V lost 5 bases, J lost 1 base, and 23 bases lay in between. Looked up from germline, CDR1 is SGHNT and CDR2 is YENEEA. The CDR3 region has the DNA TGTGCCAGCAGCACAAGGGGTCCTCTCTGGGTCCAGAACACTGAAGCTTTCTTT. Its translation: CASSTRGPLWVQNTEAFF.

The count of this clone is one. The chain uses TRBV9 and TRBJ2-5; a possible D gene is TRBD2 (6 bases). In germline, CDR1 is SGDLS, CDR2 YYNGEE. V was clipped by 1 base and J by 5 bases, with 15 bases between them. CDR3 length equals 15 residues. CDR3 DNA: TGTGCCAGCAGCGTAAGCATAGGGAGGTCGGAGACCCAGTACTTC. Translating it yields CASSVSIGRSETQYF.

This rearrangement joins TRBV2 to TRBJ2-7, with 10 bases identical to TRBD2. In germline, CDR1 is SNHLY, CDR2 FYNNEI. The CDR3 has 15 residues. Germline trimming cut 10 bases from V and 0 bases from J; bases unmatched to any gene: 9. CDR3 residues: CATRLAGVSSYEQYF. The CDR3 DNA is TGTGCCACCCGACTAGCGGGCGTTAGCTCCTACGAGCAGTACTTC. The entire variable domain, with the rest obtained from reference TRBV2 and TRBJ2-7, is as follows: EPEVTQTPSHQVTQMGQEVILRCVPISNHLYFYWYRQILGQKVEFLVSFYNNEISEKSEIFDDQFSVERPDGSNFTLKIRSTKLEDSAMYFCATRLAGVSSYEQYFGPGTRLTVT.

This sequence joins TRBV11-2 and TRBJ1-3; D is unresolved. CDR3 length equals 11 residues. Trimming left V 1 base short and J 5 bases short, with 0 bases between. Germline CDR1 and CDR2: SGHAT and FQNNGV. The CDR3: CASSLGNTIYF. CDR3 bases: TGTGCCAGCAGCTTAGGAAACACCATATATTTT.

The chain recombines TRBV30 with TRBJ2-6; tentative D call: TRBD2 (5 bases). The germline V gene has CDR1 GTSNPN and CDR2 SVGIG (reference sequence). V shed 5 bases and J shed 3 bases, with 11 bases lying between them. The length of the CDR3 is 14 residues. The CDR3: CAWAAGGGANVLTF. CDR3 bases: TGTGCCTGGGCCGCAGGAGGTGGGGCCAACGTCCTGACTTTC. Variable domain in full (rest from reference TRBV30 and TRBJ2-6): SQTIHQWPATLVQPVGSPLSLECTVEGTSNPNLYWYRQAAGRGLQLLFYSVGIGQISSEVPQNLSASRPQDRQFILSSKKLLLSDSGFYLCAWAAGGGANVLTFGAGSRLTVL.

This chain joins TRBV15 and TRBJ2-7; no clear D. The ends were cut back, 4 bases at V and 2 bases at J, with 12 bases in the middle. Germline V gene sequence: CDR1 LNHNV, CDR2 YYDKDF (reference sequence). This CDR3 is built from 14 residues. The CDR3 DNA sequence: TGTGCCACCAGCATCGGACGTAAGACCTACGAGCAGTACTTC. Translated: CATSIGRKTYEQYF.

V gene TRBV7-8 combines with J gene TRBJ1-2; 9 bases match TRBD1. There are 15 residues in the CDR3. Trimming at V came to 2 bases and at J to 14 bases, leaving 15 bases not matched to a gene. The germline gives CDR1 SGHVS, CDR2 FQNEAQ. DNA for the CDR3: TGTGCCAGCAGCTTAAAGGACAGGGGTCGCCCCCGAACAACCTTC. This translates into CASSLKDRGRPRTTF. The full variable domain, with the rest looked up from reference TRBV7-8 and TRBJ1-2, is GAGVSQSPRYKVAKRGQDVALRCDPISGHVSLFWYQQALGQGPEFLTYFQNEAQLDKSGLPSDRFFAERPEGSVSTLKIQRTQQEDSAVYLCASSLKDRGRPRTTFGSGTRLTVV.

This rearrangement joins TRBV6-1 to TRBJ1-5; D might be TRBD1 (5 bases). The germline V gene has CDR1 MNHNS and CDR2 SASEGT. V shed 8 bases and J shed 2 bases, with 16 bases lying between them. The CDR3 length is 15 residues. CDR3 in DNA: TGTGCCAGCCAGCGCGGGGCCGAGCGCAATCAGCCCCAGCATTTT. This codes for CASQRGAERNQPQHF.